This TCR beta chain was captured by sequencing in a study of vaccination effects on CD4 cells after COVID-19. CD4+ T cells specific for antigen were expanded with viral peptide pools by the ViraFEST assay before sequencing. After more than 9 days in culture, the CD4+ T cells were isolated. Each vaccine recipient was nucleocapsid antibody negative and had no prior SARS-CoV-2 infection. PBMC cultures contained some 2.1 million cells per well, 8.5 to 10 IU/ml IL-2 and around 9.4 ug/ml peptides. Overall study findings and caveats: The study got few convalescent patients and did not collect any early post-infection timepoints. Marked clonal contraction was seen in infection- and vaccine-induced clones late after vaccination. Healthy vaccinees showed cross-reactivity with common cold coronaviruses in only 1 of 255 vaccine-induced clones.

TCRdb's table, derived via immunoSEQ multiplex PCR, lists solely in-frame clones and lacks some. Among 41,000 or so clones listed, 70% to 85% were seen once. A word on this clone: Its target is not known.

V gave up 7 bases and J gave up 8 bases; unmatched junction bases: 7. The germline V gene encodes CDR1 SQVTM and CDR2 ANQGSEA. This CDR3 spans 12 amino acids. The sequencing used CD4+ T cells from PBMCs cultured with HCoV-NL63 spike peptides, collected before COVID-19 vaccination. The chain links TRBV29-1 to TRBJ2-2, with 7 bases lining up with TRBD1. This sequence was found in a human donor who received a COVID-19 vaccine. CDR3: CSALRQGGELFF. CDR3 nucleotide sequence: TGCAGCGCCCTTCGACAGGGTGGGGAGCTGTTTTTT.